The clone carrying this TCR beta chain was picked up many times. The entry originates in a study of blood T cells in healthy people across ages. Together with a sample-barcoded 5' primer, a J-beta primer mix was included in a second PCR lasting roughly 6 to 12 cycles. TCRdb processed the 5' RACE reads anew with MiXCR; each CDR3 protein has one entry. Of fewer than 800,000 distinct CDR3 sequences detected, approximately 31% appear once; the ten largest clones hold approximately 15%. The length of the CDR3 is 14 residues. Germline V gene sequence: CDR1 SEHNR, CDR2 FQNEAQ (reference sequence). V lost 5 bases, J lost 0 bases, and 7 bases lay in between.

This clonotype originated in a woman of 80 years or more in good health. V gene TRBV7-9 combines with J gene TRBJ1-4; no reliable D call. The material sequenced was blood. CDR3 sequence: CASSEAATNEKLFF. The CDR3 nucleotides read TGTGCCAGCAGCGAGGCCGCAACTAATGAAAAACTGTTTTTT. Filled out from reference TRBV7-9 and TRBJ1-4, the complete variable domain reads DTGVSQNPRHKITKRGQNVTFRCDPISEHNRLYWYRQTLGQGPEFLTYFQNEAQLEKSRLLSDRFSAERPKGSFSTLEIQRTEQGDSAMYLCASSEAATNEKLFFGSGTQLSVL.